This TCR beta chain was sequenced during a study of CXCR3-negative and CXCR3-positive naive CD8 T cells. Germline V gene data show CDR1 as SEHNR and CDR2 as FQNEAQ (reference sequence). The CDR3 runs to 13 residues. Carrying UMI labels, the TRB cDNA libraries were prepared through 5' RACE. TCRdb re-called the 5' RACE reads; every CDR3 protein appears as one record, without DNA. Its table records 60,000 or so distinct CDR3 sequences. The chain combines TRBV7-9 with TRBJ1-1; as DNA is missing, the TRBD1 call by TCRdb cannot be tested. The clonotype was recovered from a human donor in good health. Some clones in this sample may be carry-over from other donors' samples. Sample: memory CD8+ T cells from blood. CDR3 in amino acids: CASSLGRSPEAFF.